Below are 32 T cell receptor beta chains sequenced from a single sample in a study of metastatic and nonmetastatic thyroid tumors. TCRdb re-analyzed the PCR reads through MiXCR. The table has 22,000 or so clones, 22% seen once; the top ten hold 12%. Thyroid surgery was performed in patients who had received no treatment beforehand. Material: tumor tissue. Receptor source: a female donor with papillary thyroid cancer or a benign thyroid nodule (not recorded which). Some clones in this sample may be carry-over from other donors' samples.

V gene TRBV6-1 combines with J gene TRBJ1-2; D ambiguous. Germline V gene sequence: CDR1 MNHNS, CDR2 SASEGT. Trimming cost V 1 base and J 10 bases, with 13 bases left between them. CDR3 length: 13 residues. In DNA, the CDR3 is TGTGCCAGCAGTGAAGGGAATTGGGGAACCTACACCTTC. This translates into CASSEGNWGTYTF.

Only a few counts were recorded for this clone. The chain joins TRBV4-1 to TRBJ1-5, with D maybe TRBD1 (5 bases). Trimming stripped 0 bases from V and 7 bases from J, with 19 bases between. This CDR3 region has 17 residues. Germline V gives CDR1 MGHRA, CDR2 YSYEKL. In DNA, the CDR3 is TGCGCCAGCAGCCAAGAAGCGATGGGCAGGGCAAGGCAGCCCCAGCATTTT. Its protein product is CASSQEAMGRARQPQHF.

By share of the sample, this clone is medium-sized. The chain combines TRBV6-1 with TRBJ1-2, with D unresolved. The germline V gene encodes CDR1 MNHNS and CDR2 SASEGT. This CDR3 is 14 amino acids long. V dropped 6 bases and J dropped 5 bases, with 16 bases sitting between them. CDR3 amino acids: CASSPGTTQYGYTF. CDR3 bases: TGTGCCAGCAGCCCCGGCACGACCCAGTATGGCTACACCTTC.

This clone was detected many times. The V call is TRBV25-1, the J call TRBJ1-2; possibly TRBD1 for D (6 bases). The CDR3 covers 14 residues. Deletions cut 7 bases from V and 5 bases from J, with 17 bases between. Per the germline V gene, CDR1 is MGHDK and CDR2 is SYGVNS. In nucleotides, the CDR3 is TGTGCCAGCAAGGCGGCAGGGGAGAGGTATGGCTACACCTTC. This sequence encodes CASKAAGERYGYTF.

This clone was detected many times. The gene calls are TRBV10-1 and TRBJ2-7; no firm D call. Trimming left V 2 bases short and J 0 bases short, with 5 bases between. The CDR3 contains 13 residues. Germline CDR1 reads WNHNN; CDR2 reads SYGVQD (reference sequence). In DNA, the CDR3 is TGCGCCAGCAGTGAGGCCCCCTCCTACGAGCAGTACTTC. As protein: CASSEAPSYEQYF.

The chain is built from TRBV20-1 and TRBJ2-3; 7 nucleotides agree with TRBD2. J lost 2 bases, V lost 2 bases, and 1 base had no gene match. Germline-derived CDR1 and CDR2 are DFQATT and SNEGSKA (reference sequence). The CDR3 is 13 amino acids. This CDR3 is CSARSGNTDTQYF. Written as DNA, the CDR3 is TGCAGTGCTAGAAGCGGGAACACAGATACGCAGTATTTT.

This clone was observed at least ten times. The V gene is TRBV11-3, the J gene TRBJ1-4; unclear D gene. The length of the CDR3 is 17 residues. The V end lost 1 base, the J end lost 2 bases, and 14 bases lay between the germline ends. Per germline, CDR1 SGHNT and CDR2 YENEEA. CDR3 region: CASSLVGVGRTNEKLFF. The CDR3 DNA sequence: TGTGCCAGCAGCTTAGTCGGCGTGGGGAGGACTAATGAAAAACTGTTTTTT.

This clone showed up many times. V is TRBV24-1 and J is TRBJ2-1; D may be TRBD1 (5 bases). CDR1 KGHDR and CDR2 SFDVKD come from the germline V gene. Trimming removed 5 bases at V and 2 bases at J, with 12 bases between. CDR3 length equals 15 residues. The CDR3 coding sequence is TGTGCCACCAGTGTATCGCAGGACACCTACAATGAGCAGTTCTTC. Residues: CATSVSQDTYNEQFF.

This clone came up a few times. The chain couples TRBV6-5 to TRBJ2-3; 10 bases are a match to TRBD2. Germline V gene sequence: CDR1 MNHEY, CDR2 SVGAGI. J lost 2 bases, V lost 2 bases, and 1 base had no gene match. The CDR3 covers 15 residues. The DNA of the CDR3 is TGTGCCAGCAGTTACGGGACTAGCGACACAGATACGCAGTATTTT. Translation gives CASSYGTSDTDTQYF.

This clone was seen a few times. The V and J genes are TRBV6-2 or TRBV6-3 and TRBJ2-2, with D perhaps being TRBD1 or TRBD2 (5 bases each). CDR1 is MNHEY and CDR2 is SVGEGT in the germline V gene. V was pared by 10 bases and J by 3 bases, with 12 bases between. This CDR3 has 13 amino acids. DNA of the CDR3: TGTGCCACTTCCGGGACCCACACCGGGGAGCTGTTTTTT. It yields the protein CATSGTHTGELFF.

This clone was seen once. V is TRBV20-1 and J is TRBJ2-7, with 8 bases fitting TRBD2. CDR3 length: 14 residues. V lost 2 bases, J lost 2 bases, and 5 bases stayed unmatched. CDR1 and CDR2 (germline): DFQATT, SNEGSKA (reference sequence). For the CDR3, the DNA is TGCAGTGCTAGACGCGCGGGAGGAGCCTACGAGCAGTACTTC. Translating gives CSARRAGGAYEQYF.

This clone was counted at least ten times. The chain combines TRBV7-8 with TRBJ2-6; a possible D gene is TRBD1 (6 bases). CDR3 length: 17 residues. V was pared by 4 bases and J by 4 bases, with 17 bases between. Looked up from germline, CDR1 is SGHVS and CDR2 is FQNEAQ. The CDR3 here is CASSSRDTFSGANVLTF. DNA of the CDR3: TGTGCCAGCAGCTCCCGGGACACATTCTCCGGGGCCAACGTCCTGACTTTC.

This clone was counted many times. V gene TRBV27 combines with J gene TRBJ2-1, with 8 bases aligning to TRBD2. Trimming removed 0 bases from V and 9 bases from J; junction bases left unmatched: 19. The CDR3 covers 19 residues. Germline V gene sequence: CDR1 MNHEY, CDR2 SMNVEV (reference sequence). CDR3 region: CASSLSIYPSGGSVGEQFF. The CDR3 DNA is TGTGCCAGCAGTTTATCCATATACCCGAGCGGGGGCTCAGTCGGTGAGCAGTTCTTC.

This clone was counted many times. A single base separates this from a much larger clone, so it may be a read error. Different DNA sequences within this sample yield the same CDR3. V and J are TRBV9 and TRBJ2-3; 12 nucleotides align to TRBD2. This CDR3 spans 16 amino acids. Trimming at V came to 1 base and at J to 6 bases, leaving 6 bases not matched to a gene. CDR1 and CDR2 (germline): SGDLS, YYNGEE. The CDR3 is CASSVFLAGGTDTQYF. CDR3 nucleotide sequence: TGTGCCAGCAGCGTATTTCTAGCGGGAGGGACGGATACGCAGTATTTT.

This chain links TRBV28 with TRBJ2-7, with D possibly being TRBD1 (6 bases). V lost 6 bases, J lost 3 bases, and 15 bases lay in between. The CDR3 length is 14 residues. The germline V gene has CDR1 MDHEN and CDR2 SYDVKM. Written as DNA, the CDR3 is TGTGCCAGCAGGGCAAGACAGGAGCGCTACGAGCAGTACTTC. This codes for CASRARQERYEQYF.

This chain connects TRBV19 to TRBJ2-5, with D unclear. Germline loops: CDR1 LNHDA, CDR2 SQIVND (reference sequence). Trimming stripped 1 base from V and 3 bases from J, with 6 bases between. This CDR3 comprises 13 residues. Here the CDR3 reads CASSIAIKETQYF. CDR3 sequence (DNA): TGTGCCAGTAGTATAGCCATAAAAGAGACCCAGTACTTC.

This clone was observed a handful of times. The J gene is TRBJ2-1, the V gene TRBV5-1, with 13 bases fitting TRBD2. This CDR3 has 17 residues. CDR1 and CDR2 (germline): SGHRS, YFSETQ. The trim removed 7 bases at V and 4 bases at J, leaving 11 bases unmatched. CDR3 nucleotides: TGCGCCAGCGGCGCCGGGACTAGCGGGACCACTTACAATGAGCAGTTCTTC. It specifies CASGAGTSGTTYNEQFF.

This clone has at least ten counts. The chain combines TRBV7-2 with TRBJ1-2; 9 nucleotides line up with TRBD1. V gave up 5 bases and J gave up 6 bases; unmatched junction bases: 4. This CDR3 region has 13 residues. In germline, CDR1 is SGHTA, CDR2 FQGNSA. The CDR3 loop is CASSDRGIDGYTF. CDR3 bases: TGTGCCAGCAGCGACAGGGGGATAGATGGCTACACCTTC.

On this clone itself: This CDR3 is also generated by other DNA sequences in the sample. For the CDR3, the DNA is TGTGCCAGCAGCCCCGGGACAGGGGGCGCCGAGGGCCCCGAGCAGTACTTC. This encodes CASSPGTGGAEGPEQYF. The rearrangement uses TRBV28 and TRBJ2-7, with 12 bases matching TRBD1. The CDR3 runs to 17 residues. J was trimmed by 6 bases and V by 6 bases; bases with no gene match: 15. The germline V gene encodes CDR1 MDHEN and CDR2 SYDVKM.

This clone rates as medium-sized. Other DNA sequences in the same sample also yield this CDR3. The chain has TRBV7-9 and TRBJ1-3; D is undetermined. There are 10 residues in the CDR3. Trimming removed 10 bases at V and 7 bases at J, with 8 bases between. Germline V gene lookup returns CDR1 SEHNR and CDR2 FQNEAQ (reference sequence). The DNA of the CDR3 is TGTGCCACCTCAAAGAACACCATATATTTT. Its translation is CATSKNTIYF.

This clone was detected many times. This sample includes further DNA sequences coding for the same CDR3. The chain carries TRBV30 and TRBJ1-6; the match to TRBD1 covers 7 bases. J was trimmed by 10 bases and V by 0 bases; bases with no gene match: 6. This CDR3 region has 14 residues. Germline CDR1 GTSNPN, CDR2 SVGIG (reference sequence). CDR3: CAWSVLQGESPLHF. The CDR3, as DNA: TGTGCCTGGAGTGTACTGCAGGGGGAATCACCCCTCCACTTT.

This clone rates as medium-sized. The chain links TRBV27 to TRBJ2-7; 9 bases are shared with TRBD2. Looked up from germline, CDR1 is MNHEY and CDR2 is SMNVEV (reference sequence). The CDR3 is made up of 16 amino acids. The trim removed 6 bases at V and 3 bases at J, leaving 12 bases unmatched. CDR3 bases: TGTGCCAGCAGCCCTACCGGACTAGCGAGACTCTACGAGCAGTACTTC. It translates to CASSPTGLARLYEQYF.

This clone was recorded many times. The CDR3 DNA follows: TGCAGTGCTAGGAATGGACAGGGGGGCACTGAAGCTTTCTTT. Residues: CSARNGQGGTEAFF. This chain joins TRBV20-1 and TRBJ1-1; 10 nucleotides agree with TRBD1. CDR3 size: 14 residues. Germline lookup yields CDR1 DFQATT and CDR2 SNEGSKA (reference sequence). The V segment lost 3 bases and the J segment 4 bases; nucleotides outside the gene matches: 5.

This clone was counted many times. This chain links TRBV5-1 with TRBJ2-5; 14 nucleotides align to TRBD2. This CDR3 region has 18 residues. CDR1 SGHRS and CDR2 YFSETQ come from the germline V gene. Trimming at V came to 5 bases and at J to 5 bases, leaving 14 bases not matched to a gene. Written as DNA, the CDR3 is TGCGCCAGCAGGTCTCCTTCCGGGACTAGCGGGAGAACGGAGACCCAGTACTTC. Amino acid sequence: CASRSPSGTSGRTETQYF.

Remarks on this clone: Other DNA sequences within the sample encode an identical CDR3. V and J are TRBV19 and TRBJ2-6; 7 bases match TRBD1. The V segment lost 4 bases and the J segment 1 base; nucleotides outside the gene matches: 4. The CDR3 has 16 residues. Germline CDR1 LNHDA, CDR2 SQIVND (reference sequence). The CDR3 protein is CASSRGRGSGANVLTF. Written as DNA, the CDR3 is TGTGCCAGTAGTAGAGGCAGGGGGTCTGGGGCCAACGTCCTGACTTTC.

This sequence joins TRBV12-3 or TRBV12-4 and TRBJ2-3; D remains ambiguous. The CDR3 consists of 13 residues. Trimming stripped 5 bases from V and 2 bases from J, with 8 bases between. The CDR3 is CASSPPHTDTQYF. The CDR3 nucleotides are TGTGCCAGCAGTCCCCCGCACACAGATACGCAGTATTTT.

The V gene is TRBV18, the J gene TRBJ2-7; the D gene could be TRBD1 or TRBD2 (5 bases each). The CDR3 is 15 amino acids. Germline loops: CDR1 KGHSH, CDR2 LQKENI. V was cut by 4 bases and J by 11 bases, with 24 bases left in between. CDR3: CASSRSRERGNPKYF. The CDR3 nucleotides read TGTGCCAGCTCACGGTCCCGGGAAAGGGGAAACCCCAAGTACTTC.

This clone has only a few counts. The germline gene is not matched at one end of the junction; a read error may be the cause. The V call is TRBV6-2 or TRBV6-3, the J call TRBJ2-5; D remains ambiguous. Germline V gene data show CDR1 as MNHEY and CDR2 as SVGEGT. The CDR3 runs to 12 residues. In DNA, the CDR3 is TGTGCCAGCAGTCCAAGAACGGAGACGCAGTACTTC. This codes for CASSPRTETQYF.

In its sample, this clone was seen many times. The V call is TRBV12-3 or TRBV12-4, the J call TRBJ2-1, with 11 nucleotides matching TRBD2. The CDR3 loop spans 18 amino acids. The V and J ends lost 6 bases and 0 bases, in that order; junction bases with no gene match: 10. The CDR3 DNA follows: TGTGCCAGCAGGCGACTAGCGGGGTTGTTTCGCTCCTACAATGAGCAGTTCTTC. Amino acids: CASRRLAGLFRSYNEQFF.

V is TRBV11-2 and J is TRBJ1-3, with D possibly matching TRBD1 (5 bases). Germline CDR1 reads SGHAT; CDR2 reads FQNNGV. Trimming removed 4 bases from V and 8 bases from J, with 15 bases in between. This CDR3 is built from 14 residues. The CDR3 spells CASSYGGDLDTIYF. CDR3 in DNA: TGTGCCAGCAGCTACGGAGGGGATCTAGACACCATATATTTT.

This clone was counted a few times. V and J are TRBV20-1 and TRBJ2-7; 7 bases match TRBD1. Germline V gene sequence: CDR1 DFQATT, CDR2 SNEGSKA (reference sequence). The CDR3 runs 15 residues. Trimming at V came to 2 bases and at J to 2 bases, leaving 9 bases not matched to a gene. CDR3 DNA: TGCAGTGCTAGACAGACAGGGCTAAAAACCTACGAGCAGTACTTC. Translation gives CSARQTGLKTYEQYF.

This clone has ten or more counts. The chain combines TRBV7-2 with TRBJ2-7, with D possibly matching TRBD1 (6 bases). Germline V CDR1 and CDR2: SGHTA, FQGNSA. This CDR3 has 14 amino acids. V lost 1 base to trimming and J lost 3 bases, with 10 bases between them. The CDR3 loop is CASSLVPRGYEQYF. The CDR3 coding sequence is TGTGCCAGCAGCTTAGTCCCCAGGGGCTACGAGCAGTACTTC.